This TCR beta chain was sequenced in a study of cytomegalovirus exposure and HLA in healthy donors. With V trimmed by 1 base and J by 5 bases, 12 bases remained unmatched. The CDR3 has 17 amino acids. The germline V gene has CDR1 LGHNA and CDR2 YSLEER. Study-wide results and caveats: There were several of the most significant clusters that appeared linked to common viral pathogens in a later analysis. While the bulk of TCR sequences proved rare, some public TCRs turned up in many donors.

The PCR contained 60 Vbeta and 13 Jbeta primers. The data were produced by immunoSEQ multiplex PCR, yet TCRdb's version contains in-frame clones alone and is incomplete. This table has approximately 190,000 clones, around 85% appearing once. On this clone: Its matching antigen is unknown.

Donors showed nominal health when sampled, although they likely had unrecorded immune exposures. The receptor was derived from a man aged 40-55 years in good health and CMV-seropositive. The gene calls are TRBV4-3 and TRBJ2-7; 9 nucleotides align to TRBD2. The source material was PBMCs. The DNA for the CDR3 is TGCGCCAGCAGCCAAGGTTTAACGAGCGGGGGGATCGACGAGCAGTACTTC. Translating gives CASSQGLTSGGIDEQYF.